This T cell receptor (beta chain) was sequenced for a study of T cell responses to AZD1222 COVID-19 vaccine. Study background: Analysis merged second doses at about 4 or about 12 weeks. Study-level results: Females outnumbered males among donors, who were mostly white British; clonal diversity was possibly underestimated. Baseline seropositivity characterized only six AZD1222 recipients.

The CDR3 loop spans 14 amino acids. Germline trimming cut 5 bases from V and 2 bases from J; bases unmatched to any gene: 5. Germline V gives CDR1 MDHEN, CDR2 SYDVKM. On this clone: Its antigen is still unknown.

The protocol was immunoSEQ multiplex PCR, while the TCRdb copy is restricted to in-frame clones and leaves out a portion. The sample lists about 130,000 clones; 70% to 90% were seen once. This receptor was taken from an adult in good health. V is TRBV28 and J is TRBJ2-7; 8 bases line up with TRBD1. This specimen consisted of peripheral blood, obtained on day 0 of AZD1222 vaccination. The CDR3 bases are TGTGCCAGCAGTCAGGACAGGGTTGCCTACGAGCAGTACTTC. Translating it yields CASSQDRVAYEQYF.